One and the same sample provided the 17 T cell receptor beta chains below, sequenced in a study of T-cell reconstitution after alpha-beta-depleted transplantation in children. A library of TCRbeta sequences, prepared with unique molecular identifiers, was generated. From the PCR reads, TCRdb called clonotypes with MiXCR, one entry per CDR3 protein. Here the sample spans a few hundred thousand distinct CDR3 sequences, about a fifth being singletons. Source: PBMCs from the stem cell graft donor, taken from the stem cell graft. These receptors were obtained from a human donor who donated a stem cell graft to a child with acute myeloid leukemia.

This clonotype has just a few counts. The rearrangement joins TRBV5-1 to TRBJ2-6; maybe TRBD1 (5 bases). In germline, CDR1 is SGHRS, CDR2 YFSETQ. CDR3 length: 17 amino acids. V lost 4 bases, J lost 1 base, and 15 bases lay in between. The CDR3 here is CASSPKGKRSGANVLTF. The CDR3 DNA is TGCGCCAGCAGCCCCAAGGGGAAAAGATCTGGGGCCAACGTCCTGACTTTC.

CDR3 nucleotides: TGTGCCAGCAGCGGAGGGACTTACCTGGATGAGCAGTTCTTC. Translated: CASSGGTYLDEQFF. The chain carries TRBV9 and TRBJ2-1; a weak D match, TRBD2 (6 bases). Trimming shortened V by 3 bases and J by 8 bases, and 15 bases separated the two germline ends. The CDR3 extends over 14 amino acids. Germline V gene sequence: CDR1 SGDLS, CDR2 YYNGEE.

V gene TRBV15 combines with J gene TRBJ2-2; D call uncertain. Germline CDR1 LNHNV, CDR2 YYDKDF (reference sequence). The CDR3 extends over 12 amino acids. The germline V and J ends were trimmed by 1 base and 4 bases, with 1 base remaining between them. The CDR3 sequence is CATSRGTGELFF. The CDR3 DNA reads TGTGCCACCAGCAGAGGCACCGGGGAGCTGTTTTTT.

This clonotype has a handful of counts. J is TRBJ2-5 and V is TRBV20-1, with 8 bases lining up with TRBD2. J lost 5 bases, V lost 4 bases, and 6 bases had no gene match. This CDR3 contains 13 residues. Germline CDR1 and CDR2: DFQATT and SNEGSKA (reference sequence). The CDR3 reads CSATGRGGETQYF. Here the CDR3 DNA reads TGCAGTGCTACCGGACGGGGGGGTGAGACCCAGTACTTC.

V usage is TRBV28 and J usage is TRBJ2-7, with D possibly matching TRBD1 (6 bases). This CDR3 contains 13 residues. Germline V CDR1 and CDR2: MDHEN, SYDVKM. Trimming removed 7 bases at V and 3 bases at J, with 13 bases between. The CDR3 sequence: CASTPRDIYEQYF. CDR3 sequence (DNA): TGTGCCAGCACCCCGAGGGACATCTACGAGCAGTACTTC.

The CDR3 DNA reads as TGTGCCAGCTCACCAGACCGGGACAGGGAGTACTTC. Residues: CASSPDRDREYF. The V call is TRBV18, the J call TRBJ2-7; 9 bases are shared with TRBD1. The CDR3 consists of 12 residues. The J segment lost 11 bases and the V segment lost 2 bases, leaving 4 bases of the junction unmatched. Germline values: CDR1 KGHSH, CDR2 LQKENI.

J is TRBJ1-5 and V is TRBV20-1; TRBD1 agrees at 7 bases. The CDR3 loop spans 14 amino acids. With 6 bases clipped from V and 3 bases from J, the junction kept 8 bases outside the gene matches. Germline loops: CDR1 DFQATT, CDR2 SNEGSKA (reference sequence). The CDR3 region is CSANRDSPNQPQHF. CDR3 DNA sequence: TGCAGTGCCAACCGGGACAGTCCCAATCAGCCCCAGCATTTT.

This clonotype has a count of ten or more. The V call is TRBV20-1, the J call TRBJ2-7, with D uncertain. CDR3 length: 12 amino acids. The V end was cut by 6 bases, the J end by 1 base, with 10 bases between. Germline V CDR1 and CDR2: DFQATT, SNEGSKA (reference sequence). The CDR3 protein is CSAPGRSYEQYF. The CDR3 DNA is TGCAGTGCACCTGGACGGTCCTACGAGCAGTACTTC.

This clonotype occurred many times. V is TRBV10-3 and J is TRBJ2-7, with 8 bases identical to TRBD1. Germline loops: CDR1 ENHRY, CDR2 SYGVKD. The J segment lost 1 base and the V segment lost 8 bases, leaving 4 bases of the junction unmatched. The CDR3 loop spans 13 amino acids. CDR3 protein: CAIRTGYSYEQYF. The CDR3 region has the DNA TGTGCCATCCGGACAGGGTATTCCTACGAGCAGTACTTC.

This clonotype came up a few times. The V call is TRBV4-1, the J call TRBJ2-7; a weak D match, TRBD1 (6 bases). The CDR3 contains 16 residues. CDR1 and CDR2 from the germline V gene are MGHRA and YSYEKL. Trimming pared 0 bases from V and 0 bases from J, leaving 12 bases between. In DNA form, the CDR3 reads TGCGCCAGCAGCCAAGAAGGACAGAGCTACTCCTACGAGCAGTACTTC. Protein: CASSQEGQSYSYEQYF.

The V call is TRBV12-3 or TRBV12-4, the J call TRBJ2-2; 9 nucleotides agree with TRBD1. This CDR3 comprises 16 residues. After removal of 6 bases from V and 3 bases from J, the junction contained 8 bases not matched to a gene. For the CDR3, the DNA is TGTGCCAGCAGCTCAATTAGGACAGGGGACACCGGGGAGCTGTTTTTT. As protein: CASSSIRTGDTGELFF.

This clonotype has just a few counts. This chain joins TRBV12-3 or TRBV12-4 and TRBJ2-5; no clear D gene. Trimming removed 4 bases from V and 6 bases from J, with 15 bases in between. There are 14 residues in the CDR3. CDR3 sequence reads: CASSSQGIGKTQYF. The CDR3 nucleotides are TGTGCCAGCAGTTCACAAGGGATTGGAAAGACCCAGTACTTC.

The chain uses TRBV29-1 and TRBJ2-3, with D maybe TRBD1 (6 bases). This CDR3 comprises 12 residues. CDR1 is SQVTM, CDR2 ANQGSEA, per germline. The chain's CDR3 is CYRDKHTDTQYF. DNA for the CDR3: TGCTACCGGGACAAACACACAGATACGCAGTATTTT.

The chain uses TRBV12-3 or TRBV12-4 and TRBJ2-1, with D tentatively TRBD2 (6 bases). V gave up 5 bases and J gave up 15 bases, with 23 bases separating them. The CDR3 runs 14 residues. The CDR3 here is CASSPSNGGLNWFF. The CDR3 nucleotides read TGTGCCAGCAGTCCCTCAAACGGGGGTCTCAATTGGTTCTTC.

This clonotype was recorded at least ten times. This chain uses TRBV29-1 with TRBJ2-4, with D uncertain. Germline loops: CDR1 SQVTM, CDR2 ANQGSEA. Trimming shortened V by 6 bases and J by 0 bases, and 9 bases separated the two germline ends. The CDR3 is made up of 13 amino acids. Written as DNA, the CDR3 is TGCAGCGTGGCAGAGAGAGCCAAAAACATTCAGTACTTC. It codes for CSVAERAKNIQYF.

This clonotype was seen repeatedly, ten times or more. The chain is built from TRBV29-1 and TRBJ2-5; D not resolved. The CDR3 covers 13 residues. The ends were cut back, 5 bases at V and 5 bases at J, with 15 bases in the middle. Germline lookup yields CDR1 SQVTM and CDR2 ANQGSEA. The CDR3 loop reads CSVQRGLEETQYF. The CDR3, as DNA: TGCAGCGTTCAGAGAGGTCTCGAGGAGACCCAGTACTTC.

This clonotype was seen a few times. The rearrangement uses TRBV6-1 and TRBJ2-4; 12 bases align to TRBD1. This CDR3 has 14 residues. Germline values: CDR1 MNHNS, CDR2 SASEGT. The junction had 14 bases not matched to a gene; V was cut back by 8 bases and J by 15 bases. The CDR3 sequence is CASSTRDRGLDLYF. CDR3 nucleotide sequence: TGTGCCAGCTCGACCCGGGACAGGGGGCTAGATCTGTACTTC.